This T cell receptor beta chain comes out of a study of blood T cell repertoires in COVID-19. Study information: Samples taken during acute and convalescent COVID-19 were collected in the United States, Italy and Spain. PBMCs, B-cell-depleted T cells, or T cells were the source of the cDNA or gDNA that made up the material.

The CDR3 runs 15 residues. Trimming removed 3 bases from V and 6 bases from J; junction bases left unmatched: 4. CDR1 and CDR2 (germline): KGHDR, SFDVKD. In the study's own analysis: The authors estimated nucleated cell counts from reference gene primer amplification. The protocol was immunoSEQ multiplex PCR, while the TCRdb copy is restricted to in-frame clones and leaves out a portion. Clonal size and the V and J genes are those of that table, whereas D and trimming came from the DNA. The data hold under 300,000 clones, with around four fifths observed a single time. The sequenced sample was peripheral blood. The chain recombines TRBV24-1 with TRBJ2-1; 10 bases match TRBD1. This TCR derives from a man aged 55 to 69 who had recovered from COVID-19. The CDR3 DNA follows: TGTGCCACCAGTGATGCCGGGACAGGGGCCAATGAGCAGTTCTTC. Its protein product is CATSDAGTGANEQFF.